The clone carrying this T cell receptor beta chain has more than one count but fewer than ten. Its antigen is still unknown. The data were taken from a study of T cell repertoires in cytomegalovirus infection. Whole-study results and caveats: Predominance within the ex vivo response was attributable to HLA-C-restricted CMV-specific TCR beta clonotypes.

Each CDR3 protein gets one entry after TCRdb re-called the reads with MiXCR. This table has about a million distinct CDR3 sequences, roughly 30% appearing once. This sample comprised cultured CD8+ T cells from PBMCs, obtained from culture after CMV antigen stimulation. The receptor comes from a human donor in good health (CMV status not recorded). Some clones in this sample may be carry-over from other donors' samples.

CDR3 nucleotides: TGTGCTAGTGGTGAGGAGGGGCCTACTCGGGAGCAGTACTTC. This codes for CASGEEGPTREQYF. The chain recombines TRBV12-5 with TRBJ2-7; perhaps TRBD2 as D (6 bases). Per the germline V gene, CDR1 is LGHNT and CDR2 is FRNRAP. Trimming cost V 5 bases and J 7 bases, with 18 bases left between them. CDR3 length equals 14 residues.